One sample yielded the 24 T cell receptor beta chains listed below, sequenced in a study of early T cells in non-severe SARS-CoV-2 infection. TCRdb recomputed calls from the 5' RACE reads with MiXCR, one row per CDR3 protein. The table shows just under 65,000 distinct CDR3 sequences, with about 12% occurring only once. Source material: whole blood. The receptors stem from an adult who was a healthcare worker with PCR-confirmed SARS-CoV-2 infection or an uninfected control (not recorded which).

This chain links TRBV14 with TRBJ2-2; no clear D. CDR3 size: 16 residues. With 4 bases removed from V and 5 bases from J, the gap between germline ends came to 17 bases. In germline, CDR1 is SGHDN, CDR2 FVKESK. CDR3 coding DNA: TGTGCCAGCAGCCCCGAAGGGCACCTTAGAACCGGGGAGCTGTTTTTT. Its protein is CASSPEGHLRTGELFF.

This clonotype was seen a handful of times. V gene TRBV19 combines with J gene TRBJ2-2, with 10 bases identical to TRBD1. The CDR3 runs 16 residues. The trim removed 4 bases at V and 2 bases at J, leaving 4 bases unmatched. Germline V CDR1 and CDR2: LNHDA, SQIVND (reference sequence). DNA for the CDR3: TGTGCCAGTAGTAAAGGGACAGGGGCCAACACCGGGGAGCTGTTTTTT. This encodes CASSKGTGANTGELFF. Supplemented by reference TRBV19 and TRBJ2-2, the full variable domain reads DGGITQSPKYLFRKEGQNVTLSCEQNLNHDAMYWYRQDPGQGLRLIYYSQIVNDFQKGDIAEGYSVSREKKESFPLTVTSAQKNPTAFYLCASSKGTGANTGELFFGEGSRLTVL.

This clonotype was picked up many times. The chain combines TRBV6-1 with TRBJ1-1; D remains ambiguous. V lost 8 bases and J lost 3, with 10 bases in between. Germline V CDR1 and CDR2: MNHNS, SASEGT. The CDR3 has 12 residues. DNA for the CDR3: TGTGCCAGCGGGCAGAGTTACACTGAAGCTTTCTTT. This gives the protein CASGQSYTEAFF.

The chain is built from TRBV7-6 and TRBJ2-3, with 12 bases aligning to TRBD2. In germline, CDR1 is SGHVS, CDR2 FNYEAQ. The CDR3 extends over 16 amino acids. V lost 6 bases to trimming and J lost 5 bases; unmatched junction nucleotides: 9. CDR3 DNA sequence: TGTGCCAGCAGTCTCCTAGCGGGGGGGAGTGAAGATACGCAGTATTTT. This gives the protein CASSLLAGGSEDTQYF.

In its sample, this clonotype was seen many times. The chain is built from TRBV11-2 and TRBJ2-4; D unresolved. Germline lookup yields CDR1 SGHAT and CDR2 FQNNGV. V lost 1 base and J lost 4, with 5 bases in between. The CDR3 has 13 residues. The CDR3 nucleotides read TGTGCCAGCAGCTTAGGCAGTAAAAACATTCAGTACTTC. Translating it yields CASSLGSKNIQYF.

As to this clonotype: An end of the junction differs from the germline gene, which may be a read error. This chain links TRBV5-1 with TRBJ2-7; D tentatively fits TRBD1 or TRBD2 (5 bases each). CDR1 and CDR2 (germline): SGHRS, YFSETQ. CDR3 length: 13 amino acids. In nucleotides, the CDR3 is TGTGCCAGCAGCTTGGAGGCAGGGACCGAGCAGTACTTC. Translated: CASSLEAGTEQYF. The full variable domain, completed using reference TRBV5-1 and TRBJ2-7, is KAGVTQTPRYLIKTRGQQVTLSCSPISGHRSVSWYQQTPGQGLQFLFEYFSETQRNKGNFPGRFSGRQFSNSRSEMNVSTLELGDSALYLCASSLEAGTEQYFGPGTRLTVT.

This clonotype appeared many times. This chain uses TRBV7-8 with TRBJ2-7; no firm D call. Germline CDR1 is SGHVS and CDR2 is FQNEAQ. This CDR3 is 15 amino acids long. V shed 2 bases and J shed 1 base, with 12 bases lying between them. Here the CDR3 reads CASSLNGWQSYEQYF. CDR3 DNA sequence: TGTGCCAGCAGCTTAAACGGGTGGCAGTCCTACGAGCAGTACTTC.

The genes are TRBV5-4 and TRBJ2-3, with unresolved D. Trimming took off 3 bases at V and 3 bases at J, with 11 bases between the two ends. This CDR3 is built from 14 residues. From germline, CDR1 is SGHNT and CDR2 YYREEE (reference sequence). The CDR3 nucleotides read TGTGCCAGCAGCTGGGTAGCTGGGACAGATACGCAGTATTTT. Its translation is CASSWVAGTDTQYF.

In this sample, this clonotype turned up many times. The chain couples TRBV6-5 to TRBJ2-7, with 9 bases lining up with TRBD1. The germline V gene encodes CDR1 MNHEY and CDR2 SVGAGI. The CDR3 is 15 amino acids. The V gene end was trimmed by 6 bases and the J gene end by 4 bases; junction bases not matched to a gene: 10. CDR3 region: CASRVTGGTFYEQYF. The CDR3 DNA sequence: TGTGCCAGCAGAGTGACAGGGGGGACCTTTTACGAGCAGTACTTC.

This clonotype was counted a few times. The chain links TRBV20-1 to TRBJ2-7; D possibly matches TRBD1 or TRBD2 (5 bases each). CDR3 length equals 15 residues. Germline CDR1 is DFQATT and CDR2 is SNEGSKA (reference sequence). Trimming cost V 0 bases and J 1 base, with 13 bases left between them. CDR3 sequence reads: CSARDRGRTSYEQYF. The CDR3 DNA is TGCAGTGCTAGAGATCGGGGCAGAACGTCCTACGAGCAGTACTTC.

This clonotype was found a few times. CDR3: CASSFQESYEQYF. CDR3 DNA sequence: TGTGCCAGCAGTTTCCAGGAGAGCTACGAGCAGTACTTC. V is TRBV12-3 or TRBV12-4 and J is TRBJ2-7, with unresolved D. The V and J ends lost 3 bases and 3 bases respectively, with 9 bases between them. This CDR3 is 13 amino acids long.

The table lists this clonotype with a few counts. The J gene is TRBJ1-1, the V gene TRBV29-1; D uncertain. Germline-derived CDR1 and CDR2 are SQVTM and ANQGSEA. The CDR3 totals 12 residues. Trimming removed 6 bases at V and 0 bases at J, with 8 bases between. The CDR3 bases are TGCAGCGTGACACTCATGAACACTGAAGCTTTCTTT. Its translation is CSVTLMNTEAFF. Full variable domain (remainder filled in from reference TRBV29-1 and TRBJ1-1): SAVISQKPSRDICQRGTSLTIQCQVDSQVTMMFWYRQQPGQSLTLIATANQGSEATYESGFVIDKFPISRPNLTFSTLTVSNMSPEDSSIYLCSVTLMNTEAFFGQGTRLTVV.

This clonotype was recorded many times. The CDR3 loop reads CASSATSGGVLYNEQFF. The CDR3 DNA reads TGTGCCAGCAGTGCGACTAGCGGGGGGGTACTATACAATGAGCAGTTCTTC. The chain carries TRBV12-3 or TRBV12-4 and TRBJ2-1; the match to TRBD2 covers 14 bases. Trimming removed 5 bases from V and 4 bases from J; junction bases left unmatched: 7. This CDR3 is built from 17 residues.

This clonotype was recorded at least ten times. V is TRBV6-1 and J is TRBJ1-5; D may be TRBD1 (6 bases). Between the trimmed V and J ends, which lost 2 bases and 5 bases, there was a span of 16 bases. CDR1 is MNHNS and CDR2 is SASEGT in the germline V gene. CDR3 size: 16 residues. In DNA form, the CDR3 reads TGTGCCAGCAGTGAACGTCGGTTGGCAGGGGATCAGCCCCAGCATTTT. Translated, it gives CASSERRLAGDQPQHF.

V gene TRBV29-1 combines with J gene TRBJ2-5, with 8 bases fitting TRBD2. This CDR3 spans 14 amino acids. Germline loops: CDR1 SQVTM, CDR2 ANQGSEA. V lost 3 bases and J lost 1; bases outside the gene matches: 4. Here the CDR3 DNA reads TGCAGCGTTGAGCGCGGGGGGACCCAAGAGACCCAGTACTTC. This gives the protein CSVERGGTQETQYF.

This clonotype was recorded many times. This rearrangement joins TRBV6-2 or TRBV6-3 to TRBJ1-1, with no clear D. Trimming left V 2 bases short and J 7 bases short, with 14 bases between. Germline V gene data show CDR1 as MNHEY and CDR2 as SVGEGT. CDR3 length equals 14 residues. The CDR3 DNA is TGTGCCAGCAGTTACGTGATGGCAGTCAGTGAAGCTTTCTTT. This gives the protein CASSYVMAVSEAFF.

This clonotype has just a few counts. V is TRBV6-2 or TRBV6-3 and J is TRBJ1-4; D gene uncertain. The CDR3 is made up of 15 amino acids. CDR1 is MNHEY, CDR2 SVGEGT, per germline. V was trimmed by 10 bases and J by 5 bases, leaving 20 bases between them. The chain's CDR3 is CATIKNRGPNEKLFF. CDR3 DNA sequence: TGTGCCACCATCAAAAATCGGGGTCCAAATGAAAAACTGTTTTTT.

The CDR3 nucleotides are TGTGCCAGCTCACCCGGGACAGGGGGCAGTCAGCCCCAGCATTTT. The encoded protein is CASSPGTGGSQPQHF. The chain carries TRBV18 and TRBJ1-5, with TRBD1 matching 12 bases. V was pared by 3 bases and J by 6 bases, with 3 bases of the junction left unmatched. The CDR3 has 15 amino acids. CDR1 is KGHSH, CDR2 LQKENI, per germline.

This clonotype came up many times. The chain is built from TRBV19 and TRBJ1-2; D uncertain. Germline V lookup: CDR1 LNHDA, CDR2 SQIVND (reference sequence). With 1 base removed from V and 6 bases from J, the gap between germline ends came to 9 bases. CDR3 length: 13 amino acids. CDR3 residues: CASSIGAGDGYTF. In nucleotides, the CDR3 is TGTGCCAGTAGTATAGGAGCAGGCGATGGCTACACCTTC.

The chain recombines TRBV6-5 with TRBJ1-3; possibly TRBD1 for D (5 bases). Looked up from germline, CDR1 is MNHEY and CDR2 is SVGAGI. V was cut by 5 bases and J by 0 bases, with 17 bases left in between. The CDR3 extends over 17 amino acids. DNA for the CDR3: TGTGCCAGCAGTCCGAACCCGACAGCTTACTCTGGAAACACCATATATTTT. Translated, it gives CASSPNPTAYSGNTIYF.

Turning to this clonotype: The junction differs from germline at one of its ends, possibly a read error. The chain joins TRBV12-3 or TRBV12-4 to TRBJ1-2; 8 bases map to TRBD1. CDR3 length: 14 residues. The CDR3 spells CASSRTSGTGLTRF. CDR3 sequence (DNA): TGTGCCAGCAGTCGAACCTCCGGGACAGGACTCACCCGCTTC.

This clonotype was found a few times. The chain recombines TRBV7-2 with TRBJ2-7; TRBD2 matches at 9 bases. Germline-derived CDR1 and CDR2 are SGHTA and FQGNSA. The CDR3 runs 15 residues. Trimming removed 5 bases from V and 2 bases from J; junction bases left unmatched: 7. The CDR3 loop is CASSQQASGAYEQYF. The DNA of the CDR3 is TGTGCCAGCAGCCAACAGGCTAGCGGGGCCTACGAGCAGTACTTC.

Only a few counts were recorded for this clonotype. The chain links TRBV4-2 to TRBJ1-1; no clear D gene. V lost 0 bases and J 4 bases, leaving 6 bases between the germline ends. This CDR3 has 13 residues. Germline lookup yields CDR1 LGHNA and CDR2 YNFKEQ. DNA of the CDR3: TGTGCCAGCAGCCAAGATCTGAGCACTGAAGCTTTCTTT. Amino acid sequence: CASSQDLSTEAFF.

This chain links TRBV9 with TRBJ1-1, with 8 bases aligning to TRBD1. The CDR3 has 13 amino acids. J gave up 6 bases and V 6 bases, and 7 bases lay outside the gene matches. The germline CDR1 and CDR2 sequences are SGDLS and YYNGEE. CDR3 sequence reads: CASTGQGKAEAFF. The CDR3 nucleotides read TGTGCCAGCACCGGACAGGGAAAGGCTGAAGCTTTCTTT.